The rows below give T cell receptor beta chains drawn from one sample of a study of identifying expanded T cells in peripheral blood. Using immunoSEQ multiplex PCR, the repertoire was profiled, and TCRdb retains in-frame clones only, with some absent. In the table there are fewer than 60,000 clones, roughly 80% of which are singletons. The sequenced sample consisted of blood. The source is a person between 18 and 69 years old in good health. Both conserved end residues are part of each CDR3. The order of the fields is J gene, D gene, V gene, clone size, CDR3 DNA, CDR3 protein. The D gene is left open where the match is weak. Only some rows state a clone size, as once, few, many or a class for expanded clones.

TRBJ2-1,.,TRBV5-1,.,TGCGCCAGCAGCTTAAGGGTCGACAATGAGCAGTTCTTC,CASSLRVDNEQFF
TRBJ1-2,TRBD1,TRBV30,.,TGTGCCTGGAGCCTAGGACAGGTTCGCGGCTACACCTTC,CAWSLGQVRGYTF
TRBJ2-1,TRBD2,TRBV9,once,TGTGCCAGCAGCAGAGGACTAGCGGGAGGGATAAACTACAATGAGCAGTTCTTC,CASSRGLAGGINYNEQFF
TRBJ1-6,.,TRBV5-4,once,TGTGCCAGCAGCTTGGAGACGGCTATCGGTTCACCCCTCCACTTT,CASSLETAIGSPLHF
TRBJ1-2,.,TRBV5-1,few,TGCGCCAGCAGTAAAGCAGGGGACTATGGCTACACCTTC,CASSKAGDYGYTF
TRBJ1-2,.,TRBV5-1,.,TGCGCCAGCAGCCCCTGGGACCCGGCCGAGGGTCGCGGCTACACCTTC,CASSPWDPAEGRGYTF
TRBJ2-1,.,TRBV27,.,TGTGCCAGCACCCTTAGCTCGAGCTCCTACAATGAGCAGTTCTTC,CASTLSSSSYNEQFF
TRBJ2-3,TRBD2,TRBV9,.,TGTGCCAGCAGCGGGGGAGGGCTAACAAGCACAGATACGCAGTATTTT,CASSGGGLTSTDTQYF
TRBJ2-1,.,TRBV7-2,.,TGTGCCAGCAGCTTAGGCCCGGGGGCGGGGAATGAGCAGTTCTTC,CASSLGPGAGNEQFF
TRBJ2-7,.,TRBV6-1,once,TGTGCCAGCAGTGAAGGCCGGCGCAGGAGCTCCTACGAGCAGTACTTC,CASSEGRRRSSYEQYF
TRBJ2-1,.,TRBV5-3,few,TGTGCCTCGACCCGGAGGGGGGGGCTGCTTAATGAGCAGTTCTTC,CASTRRGGLLNEQFF
TRBJ2-1,TRBD2,TRBV29-1,few,TGCAGCGTTGGAACAGATGGGACTAGCGGAGCAGGGGATGAGCAGTTCTTC,CSVGTDGTSGAGDEQFF
TRBJ1-2,.,TRBV2,.,TGTGCCAGCACCACGACGACCTATGGCTACACCTTC,CASTTTTYGYTF
TRBJ1-2,TRBD1,TRBV7-9,.,TGTGCCAGCAACCCAACAGGGGAGGGCTATGGCTACACCTTC,CASNPTGEGYGYTF
TRBJ2-5,TRBD2,TRBV29-1,.,TGCAGCGGAAAAGGGGTGACTAGCGGGAGTAAATTCCAAGAGACCCAGTACTTC,CSGKGVTSGSKFQETQYF
TRBJ1-2,TRBD1,TRBV14,.,TGTGCCAGCAGCCATGGACAGGGCCTTACTAACTATGGCTACACCTTC,CASSHGQGLTNYGYTF
TRBJ1-3,.,TRBV5-1,.,TGCGCCAGCAGCCGGGACGGTGGACCTGGAAACACCATATATTTT,CASSRDGGPGNTIYF
TRBJ1-5,.,TRBV6-1,.,TGTGCCAGCAGTGGAACCTTACTCGGGCCCCAGCATTTT,CASSGTLLGPQHF
TRBJ2-7,TRBD1,TRBV18,.,TGTGCCAGCTCACCTCAAGGACAGGTACCGTCCTACGAGCAGTACTTC,CASSPQGQVPSYEQYF
TRBJ2-1,.,TRBV5-4,.,TGTGCCAGCAGCTTGGGGTCAGGGGGGATCTACAATGAGCAGTTCTTC,CASSLGSGGIYNEQFF
TRBJ1-5,.,TRBV19,few,TGTGCCAGTAGTCCCCGCGGAGGGCAGCCCCAGCATTTT,CASSPRGGQPQHF
TRBJ2-3,.,TRBV5-4,.,TGTGCCAGCAGCTTAGGGGGGCCGAGCACAGATACGCAGTATTTT,CASSLGGPSTDTQYF
TRBJ2-3,.,TRBV6-5,.,TGTGCCAGCAGTGTACTAGCCTCTGATACGCAGTATTTT,CASSVLASDTQYF
TRBJ1-2,.,TRBV19,.,TGTGCCAGTAGTTGGAACAGGGCTAACTATGGCTACACCTTC,CASSWNRANYGYTF
TRBJ2-1,TRBD1,TRBV19,.,TGTGCCAGTAGTATAAGGTCCGGACAGGGGGCCCGATTCTACAATGAGCAGTTCTTC,CASSIRSGQGARFYNEQFF
TRBJ1-1,TRBD1,TRBV27,.,TGTGCCAGCAGAATGGGACAGGGGGCGAACACTGAAGCTTTCTTT,CASRMGQGANTEAFF
TRBJ2-7,.,TRBV9,.,TGTGCCTCGCCTAACGGGGGTAGCTCCTACGAGCAGTACTTC,CASPNGGSSYEQYF
TRBJ1-2,TRBD1,TRBV27,few,TGTGCCAGCAAGGAGACAGGGGGCTTAAACTATGGCTACACCTTC,CASKETGGLNYGYTF
TRBJ1-2,TRBD1,TRBV12-5,.,TGTGCTAGTGGTTTGAGGACAGGGGGCATCTATGGCTACACCTTC,CASGLRTGGIYGYTF
TRBJ2-7,TRBD1,TRBV30,.,TGTGCCTGGAGTCCCATGGGGACAGGCTCCTACGAGCAGTACTTC,CAWSPMGTGSYEQYF
TRBJ2-5,.,TRBV30,.,TGTGCCCTCCAGCAGGTGGAGACCCAGTACTTC,CALQQVETQYF
TRBJ1-3,TRBD1,TRBV11-2,few,TGTGCCAGCAGCTTAGTTGGCAGGGGGCTGCTTCTTGGAAACACCATATATTTT,CASSLVGRGLLLGNTIYF
TRBJ1-1,TRBD1,TRBV2,.,TGTGCCAGCAGAGGTAGACAGGGGAACACTGAAGCTTTCTTT,CASRGRQGNTEAFF
TRBJ1-1,.,TRBV7-9,.,TGTGCCAGCAGCTTAGACAGAACGAACACTGAAGCTTTCTTT,CASSLDRTNTEAFF
TRBJ2-2,TRBD1,TRBV19,.,TGTGCCAGTAAACAGGGGGCGAACACCGGGGAGCTGTTTTTT,CASKQGANTGELFF
TRBJ1-3,TRBD1,TRBV5-1,.,TGCGCCAGCAGCACCGACAGGGCTGGAAACACCATATATTTT,CASSTDRAGNTIYF
TRBJ2-1,.,TRBV19,.,TGTGCCAGTAGTGGATCCTCATGGGAGCAGTTCTTC,CASSGSSWEQFF
TRBJ2-5,.,TRBV5-5,.,TGTGCCAGCAGCTCCTTCCTCAGGCGGGGTCGGGGGGAGACCCAGTACTTC,CASSSFLRRGRGETQYF
TRBJ2-4,TRBD1,TRBV19,.,TGTGCCAGTAGTATTAGGACAGGGAGCCAAAACATTCAGTACTTC,CASSIRTGSQNIQYF
TRBJ1-4,TRBD1,TRBV2,.,TGTGCCAGCAGTGAAGACAGGGGAAGTGAAAAACTGTTTTTT,CASSEDRGSEKLFF
TRBJ1-2,.,TRBV2,.,TGTGCCAGCAAAATGGACCGACTGGGCTATGGCTACACCTTC,CASKMDRLGYGYTF
TRBJ1-2,.,TRBV5-6,once,TGTGCCAGCAGCCGGGGAACACGGATAGCTAACTATGGCTACACCTTC,CASSRGTRIANYGYTF
TRBJ2-7,.,TRBV5-6,.,TGTGCCAGCAGTTTTGCACACGAGCAGTACTTC,CASSFAHEQYF
TRBJ2-7,.,TRBV7-2,.,TGTGCCAGCAGCCCCGTTCACGGGGGAGGAAGCAACGAGCAGTACTTC,CASSPVHGGGSNEQYF
TRBJ2-1,TRBD2,TRBV4-1,.,TGCGCCAGCAGCCAAGGGGGCGGGACTAGCGGTGCGATCTTC,CASSQGGGTSGAIF
TRBJ1-4,.,TRBV5-1,.,TGCGCCAGCAGCGGACATTTAGAGGGAAAACTGTTTTTT,CASSGHLEGKLFF
TRBJ2-1,TRBD2,TRBV7-2,.,TGTGCCAGCAGCTTAGTGGGGACTAGCGGTTTCGATGAGCAGTTCTTC,CASSLVGTSGFDEQFF
TRBJ2-1,TRBD1,TRBV2,once,TGTGCCAGCATAGGGACAGCGAACAATGAGCAGTTCTTC,CASIGTANNEQFF
TRBJ2-7,.,TRBV5-6,.,TGTGCCAGCAGCTTGGCCGGGGCGGAGTACTTC,CASSLAGAEYF
TRBJ1-1,.,TRBV11-2,.,TGTGCCAGCAGCACATTCGGGTCGAGGGAGGTGTCGGCTTTCTTT,CASSTFGSREVSAFF
TRBJ1-2,.,TRBV28,.,TGTGCCAGCAGTCTGGCGTCGAGCAGGGGAAACTATGGCTACACCTTC,CASSLASSRGNYGYTF
TRBJ1-6,TRBD1,TRBV10-2,few,TGCGCCAGCAGTGAGGCGGGACAGGGGAATTCACCCCTCCACTTT,CASSEAGQGNSPLHF
TRBJ1-2,.,TRBV5-1,.,TGCGCCAGCAGCTTGGACAGGGGCTACACCTTC,CASSLDRGYTF
TRBJ2-7,.,TRBV4-1,.,TGCGCCAGCAGCCGGGAGAGGGAGCAGTACTTC,CASSREREQYF